This T cell receptor (beta chain) originates from a study of T cells in Graves' hyperthyroidism and ophthalmopathy. Study-level findings and limits: Appearing also in blood were most of the thyroid clonotypes expanded above 0.001. For ophthalmopathy, model prediction preceded onset by a median approximately 6 months.

Notes on this clonotype: Its target is unknown.

RNA transcripts provided the source from which TCR beta CDR3 regions were amplified. Initially, a first-round RT-PCR of the TCR CDR3 employed the HTBI primer set. One entry per CDR3 protein results from TCRdb running MiXCR on the multiplex PCR reads. The sample has 450,000 to 700,000 distinct CDR3 sequences, around 42% seen once; the top ten hold more than 7.5%. The CDR3 length is 11 residues. CDR1 DFQATT and CDR2 SNEGSKA come from the germline V gene (reference sequence). Patients having uncontrolled infection, another autoimmune disease, pregnancy or lactation were not included. Clinicians diagnosed patients from clinical symptoms, serum thyroxine and TRAb, thyroid ultrasound and orbital computed tomography.

The receptor's source is a woman younger than 30 with Graves' hyperthyroidism. Sequenced input: peripheral blood or thyroid tissue (not recorded which). This rearrangement joins TRBV20-1 to TRBJ2-2; 11 positions match TRBD1. The CDR3 nucleotides read TGCGGGGGACAGGGGGACGGGGAGCTGTTTTTT. It encodes CGGQGDGELFF.